What follows are 30 T cell receptor beta chains derived from one specimen sequenced in a study of blood T cell repertoires in COVID-19. The data were produced by immunoSEQ multiplex PCR, yet TCRdb's version contains in-frame clones alone and is incomplete. The data show hundreds of thousands of clones, just under 90% seen once. The sequencing sample was made of PBMCs or T cells enriched from blood (not recorded which). These receptors all come from a woman between 25 and 40 years old who had recovered from COVID-19.

The rearrangement joins TRBV18 to TRBJ1-1; no clear D. The CDR3 has 13 residues. The germline CDR1 and CDR2 sequences are KGHSH and LQKENI. With 2 bases removed from V and 3 bases from J, the gap between germline ends came to 7 bases. The CDR3 spells CASSPTRHTEAFF. DNA for the CDR3: TGTGCCAGCTCACCAACGAGGCACACTGAAGCTTTCTTT.

The CDR3 DNA is TGTGCCAGCAGCCCAAGTATGGGGGAGGCAGATACGCAGTATTTT. Its protein product is CASSPSMGEADTQYF. The genes are TRBV4-2 and TRBJ2-3; the D gene is possibly TRBD2 (6 bases). The CDR3 runs to 15 residues. V dropped 4 bases and J dropped 4 bases, with 15 bases sitting between them. CDR1 is LGHNA and CDR2 is YNFKEQ in the germline V gene.

The gene calls are TRBV4-2 and TRBJ2-1, with D possibly matching TRBD2 (6 bases). Germline CDR1 LGHNA, CDR2 YNFKEQ. The length of the CDR3 is 16 residues. Trimming stripped 0 bases from V and 4 bases from J, with 13 bases between. The CDR3: CASSQDLREYYNEQFF. The CDR3, as DNA: TGTGCCAGCAGCCAAGATCTCCGGGAGTATTACAATGAGCAGTTCTTC.

The chain recombines TRBV7-6 with TRBJ2-3; 15 nucleotides agree with TRBD2. Trimming took 5 bases from V and 4 from J; bases not matched to a gene: 7. The germline CDR1 and CDR2 sequences are SGHVS and FNYEAQ. The CDR3 extends over 17 amino acids. The CDR3 here is CASSPRTSGRAADTQYF. The CDR3 nucleotides read TGTGCCAGCAGCCCACGGACTAGCGGGAGGGCCGCAGATACGCAGTATTTT. Full variable domain (remainder filled in from reference TRBV7-6 and TRBJ2-3): GAGVSQSPRYKVTKRGQDVALRCDPISGHVSLYWYRQALGQGPEFLTYFNYEAQQDKSGLPNDRFSAERPEGSISTLTIQRTEQRDSAMYRCASSPRTSGRAADTQYFGPGTRLTVL.

The V gene is TRBV5-1, the J gene TRBJ2-7; TRBD2 agrees at 10 bases. This CDR3 contains 19 residues. Per germline, CDR1 SGHRS and CDR2 YFSETQ. V trimming: 4 bases; J trimming: 2 bases; junction bases outside the gene matches: 18. CDR3 sequence reads: CASSPGQSYGLAETYEQYF. CDR3 nucleotide sequence: TGCGCCAGCAGCCCCGGACAGTCGTATGGACTAGCGGAAACCTACGAGCAGTACTTC.

This chain links TRBV4-2 with TRBJ2-7; 8 nucleotides match TRBD1. The CDR3 length is 18 residues. CDR1 and CDR2 (germline): LGHNA, YNFKEQ. Losses at the gene ends were 0 bases for V and 4 bases for J; bases not matched to a gene: 14. The CDR3 DNA follows: TGTGCCAGCAGCCAAGAGCTGGTCAAGACAGGGGTATTTTACGAGCAGTACTTC. This encodes CASSQELVKTGVFYEQYF.

This clone was seen just once. J is TRBJ2-1 and V is TRBV6-2 or TRBV6-3; a possible D gene is TRBD1 (6 bases). The CDR3 sequence is 12 residues long. Germline CDR1 is MNHEY and CDR2 is SVGEGT. V was trimmed by 5 bases and J by 7 bases, leaving 9 bases between them. The CDR3 reads CASSTQGNEQFF. CDR3 sequence (DNA): TGTGCCAGCAGTACGCAGGGGAATGAGCAGTTCTTC.

This clone was counted a few times. The rearrangement uses TRBV27 and TRBJ1-2; 7 nucleotides agree with TRBD1. With 5 bases clipped from V and 6 bases from J, the junction kept 12 bases outside the gene matches. CDR1 is MNHEY and CDR2 is SMNVEV in the germline V gene (reference sequence). The CDR3 contains 15 residues. This CDR3 reads CASSPLGTGVNGYTF. CDR3 in DNA: TGTGCCAGCAGTCCGTTAGGAACAGGGGTAAATGGCTACACCTTC.

The J gene is TRBJ1-6, the V gene TRBV7-9; no definite D call. V lost 5 bases and J lost 2, with 13 bases in between. The CDR3 length is 16 residues. The germline gives CDR1 SEHNR, CDR2 FQNEAQ (reference sequence). The CDR3 here is CASSPMTRPYNSPLHF. The CDR3 coding sequence is TGTGCCAGCAGCCCAATGACCAGGCCCTATAATTCACCCCTCCACTTT. Full variable domain (outside the CDR3, taken from reference TRBV7-9 and TRBJ1-6): DTGVSQNPRHKITKRGQNVTFRCDPISEHNRLYWYRQTLGQGPEFLTYFQNEAQLEKSRLLSDRFSAERPKGSFSTLEIQRTEQGDSAMYLCASSPMTRPYNSPLHFGNGTRLTVT.

The rearrangement joins TRBV7-2 to TRBJ1-2, with no clear D. The CDR3 length is 15 residues. Per the germline V gene, CDR1 is SGHTA and CDR2 is FQGNSA. Trimming pared 1 base from V and 6 bases from J, leaving 15 bases between. CDR3 bases: TGTGCCAGCAGCTTAGGCCACCCCCAACGGGATGGCTACACCTTC. Its translation: CASSLGHPQRDGYTF.

CDR3 DNA sequence: TGTGCCAGCAGCGCGTGGACAGGGGAAGGCTATGGCTACACCTTC. Translation: CASSAWTGEGYGYTF. This rearrangement joins TRBV9 to TRBJ1-2; 9 nucleotides line up with TRBD1. The trim removed 3 bases at V and 4 bases at J, leaving 7 bases unmatched. This CDR3 contains 15 residues. Germline assignment: CDR1 SGDLS and CDR2 YYNGEE.

The chain is built from TRBV5-1 and TRBJ2-5, with 9 bases fitting TRBD2. Looked up from germline, CDR1 is SGHRS and CDR2 is YFSETQ. There are 18 residues in the CDR3. V shed 0 bases, J shed 4 bases, and the junction held 13 bases outside the gene matches. CDR3 sequence (DNA): TGCGCCAGCAGCTTGGTGATAGGGTTAGCGGGAGAGGGAGAGACCCAGTACTTC. Translating it yields CASSLVIGLAGEGETQYF. The whole variable domain, remainder taken from reference TRBV5-1 and TRBJ2-5, is KAGVTQTPRYLIKTRGQQVTLSCSPISGHRSVSWYQQTPGQGLQFLFEYFSETQRNKGNFPGRFSGRQFSNSRSEMNVSTLELGDSALYLCASSLVIGLAGEGETQYFGPGTRLLVL.

The chain has TRBV6-6 and TRBJ2-5; D unresolved. CDR1 is MNHNY and CDR2 is SVGAGI in the germline V gene (reference sequence). CDR3 length: 13 residues. The V gene lost 4 bases and the J gene lost 5 bases, with 11 bases spanning the gap. The CDR3 region is CASSSQMVETQYF. The CDR3 DNA sequence: TGTGCCAGCAGTTCACAAATGGTGGAGACCCAGTACTTC.

The chain uses TRBV28 and TRBJ2-7; TRBD1 is a possible D gene (5 bases). V shed 5 bases and J shed 4 bases, with 12 bases lying between them. The CDR3 contains 13 residues. CDR1 is MDHEN, CDR2 SYDVKM, per germline. This CDR3 reads CASSIRVWYEQYF. In nucleotides, the CDR3 is TGTGCCAGCAGTATCAGGGTTTGGTACGAGCAGTACTTC.

V gene TRBV19 combines with J gene TRBJ1-1, with D perhaps matching TRBD1 (6 bases). This CDR3 spans 15 amino acids. Germline CDR1 reads LNHDA; CDR2 reads SQIVND (reference sequence). With 6 bases removed from V and 1 base from J, the gap between germline ends came to 15 bases. In DNA form, the CDR3 reads TGTGCCAGTAGACAAACCGGACAGAGGAACACTGAAGCTTTCTTT. As protein: CASRQTGQRNTEAFF.

This clone was counted a single time. The V call is TRBV7-8, the J call TRBJ2-7; D is possibly TRBD1 (6 bases). Germline V gene data show CDR1 as SGHVS and CDR2 as FQNEAQ. This CDR3 contains 15 residues. V lost 1 base to trimming and J lost 5 bases, with 15 bases between them. CDR3 amino acids: CASSLVAGVLHEQYF. CDR3 nucleotides: TGTGCCAGCAGCTTAGTGGCAGGGGTGCTCCACGAGCAGTACTTC.

The rearrangement uses TRBV24-1 and TRBJ2-7; D may be TRBD1 (5 bases). This CDR3 is built from 12 residues. The germline V gene encodes CDR1 KGHDR and CDR2 SFDVKD. V gave up 4 bases and J gave up 5 bases, with 8 bases separating them. The CDR3 is CATSDIGDEQYF. DNA for the CDR3: TGTGCCACCAGTGACATAGGGGACGAGCAGTACTTC.

The chain combines TRBV11-2 with TRBJ2-6; D is possibly TRBD1 (5 bases). V was shortened by 5 bases and J by 2 bases, with 16 bases between the two germline ends. Germline V CDR1 and CDR2: SGHAT, FQNNGV. The length of the CDR3 is 17 residues. CDR3 in DNA: TGTGCCAGCAGCGTCAGGGATGGAAGGGCTGGGGCCAACGTCCTGACTTTC. This sequence encodes CASSVRDGRAGANVLTF.

This chain uses TRBV4-3 with TRBJ1-4; D call uncertain. V shed 0 bases and J shed 8 bases, with 13 bases lying between them. CDR1 and CDR2 from the germline V gene are LGHNA and YSLEER. The length of the CDR3 is 15 residues. The CDR3 DNA is TGCGCCAGCAGCCAAGATGTGGGAGAGGAAGAAAAACTGTTTTTT. It yields the protein CASSQDVGEEEKLFF.

This chain joins TRBV7-2 and TRBJ2-5; 9 bases are shared with TRBD2. This CDR3 contains 15 residues. Germline V gives CDR1 SGHTA, CDR2 FQGNSA. The ends lost 5 bases at V and 2 bases at J; junction bases unmatched: 6. The CDR3 protein is CASSRTSGLQETQYF. Written as DNA, the CDR3 is TGTGCCAGCAGCAGAACTAGCGGGCTACAAGAGACCCAGTACTTC.

CDR3: CASSLHPRALHF. Written as DNA, the CDR3 is TGTGCCAGCAGTCTACACCCTCGGGCCCTCCACTTT. This chain joins TRBV6-5 and TRBJ1-6; D unresolved. Germline assignment: CDR1 MNHEY and CDR2 SVGAGI. Trimming left V 5 bases short and J 14 bases short, with 13 bases between. This CDR3 has 12 residues.

The rearrangement links TRBV10-3 to TRBJ2-7; 11 bases match TRBD2. V shed 6 bases and J 2 bases; nucleotides not matched to a gene: 6. Germline V lookup: CDR1 ENHRY, CDR2 SYGVKD. The CDR3 sequence is 15 residues long. The CDR3 nucleotides are TGTGCCATCAGCCCGGGACTAGCGGATACCTACGAGCAGTACTTC. It is translated as CAISPGLADTYEQYF.

CDR3 bases: TGTGCCAGCAGCACACAGGGCCTAGACAATCAGCCCCAGCATTTT. It translates to CASSTQGLDNQPQHF. This chain uses TRBV28 with TRBJ1-5; D may be TRBD1 (6 bases). Germline V CDR1 and CDR2: MDHEN, SYDVKM. The CDR3 is 15 residues long. V was pared by 6 bases and J by 3 bases, with 15 bases between. The whole variable domain, filled in from reference TRBV28 and TRBJ1-5, reads DVKVTQSSRYLVKRTGEKVFLECVQDMDHENMFWYRQDPGLGLRLIYFSYDVKMKEKGDIPEGYSVSREKKERFSLILESASTNQTSMYLCASSTQGLDNQPQHFGDGTRLSIL.

In nucleotides, the CDR3 is TGTGCCAGTAGTGGTACAGGGTACCTAGGCAATCAGCCCCAGCATTTT. This gives the protein CASSGTGYLGNQPQHF. The rearrangement joins TRBV19 to TRBJ1-5; D is possibly TRBD1 (6 bases). The CDR3 extends over 16 amino acids. Between the trimmed V and J ends, which lost 5 bases and 2 bases, there was a span of 16 bases. Germline CDR1 is LNHDA and CDR2 is SQIVND (reference sequence).

This sequence joins TRBV5-1 and TRBJ1-2, with TRBD1 matching over 8 bases. Germline V gene lookup returns CDR1 SGHRS and CDR2 YFSETQ. CDR3 length equals 16 residues. Trimming at V came to 3 bases and at J to 6 bases, leaving 13 bases not matched to a gene. DNA of the CDR3: TGCGCCAGCAGCTCAGGAGACAGGGGATGGCCAGATGGCTACACCTTC. This translates into CASSSGDRGWPDGYTF.

The chain links TRBV6-5 to TRBJ1-2; TRBD1 might be the D (5 bases). The CDR3 extends over 14 amino acids. Trimming removed 0 bases at V and 8 bases at J, with 13 bases between. Germline V gives CDR1 MNHEY, CDR2 SVGAGI. The CDR3: CASSYSFTGDGYTF. Written as DNA, the CDR3 is TGTGCCAGCAGTTACTCGTTTACAGGCGACGGCTACACCTTC.

This clone was seen a handful of times. The CDR3 DNA follows: TGTGCCAGCAGTGTAGGCCGCGGGCCGACCTACGAGCAGTACTTC. Its translation is CASSVGRGPTYEQYF. This chain uses TRBV2 with TRBJ2-7; TRBD2 is a possible D gene (5 bases). In germline, CDR1 is SNHLY, CDR2 FYNNEI. The ends were cut back, 4 bases at V and 2 bases at J, with 15 bases in the middle. This CDR3 has 15 residues. Together with reference TRBV2 and TRBJ2-7, the CDR3 gives the full variable domain: EPEVTQTPSHQVTQMGQEVILRCVPISNHLYFYWYRQILGQKVEFLVSFYNNEISEKSEIFDDQFSVERPDGSNFTLKIRSTKLEDSAMYFCASSVGRGPTYEQYFGPGTRLTVT.

The V call is TRBV1, the J call TRBJ1-5; the table's D call of TRBD1 was not tested on the DNA. TRBV1 is labeled a pseudogene. This CDR3 has 15 residues. In nucleotides, the CDR3 is TGCACCAGCAGACAAATCAGGGGTGACAATCAGCCCCAGCATTTT. This translates into CTSRQIRGDNQPQHF.

The chain recombines TRBV10-3 with TRBJ1-2, with D possibly being TRBD1 (6 bases). The V gene lost 1 base and the J gene lost 4 bases, with 19 bases spanning the gap. The V gene's germline CDR1 is ENHRY and CDR2 SYGVKD. The CDR3 is made up of 17 amino acids. The CDR3 loop is CAISEFLDSISSYGYTF. In DNA form, the CDR3 reads TGTGCCATCAGTGAGTTTCTGGACAGCATATCTAGCTATGGCTACACCTTC.

This clone was observed a handful of times. The chain links TRBV18 to TRBJ2-1; D is unresolved. CDR1 and CDR2 from the germline V gene are KGHSH and LQKENI. Trimming removed 4 bases from V and 0 bases from J, with 7 bases in between. The CDR3 sequence is 14 residues long. The CDR3: CASSQAGSYNEQFF. The DNA of the CDR3 is TGTGCCAGCTCACAAGCTGGCTCCTACAATGAGCAGTTCTTC. Full variable domain (remainder filled in from reference TRBV18 and TRBJ2-1): NAGVMQNPRHLVRRRGQEARLRCSPMKGHSHVYWYRQLPEEGLKFMVYLQKENIIDESGMPKERFSAEFPKEGPSILRIQQVVRGDSAAYFCASSQAGSYNEQFFGPGTRLTVL.